This T cell receptor beta chain stems from a study of cytomegalovirus exposure and HLA in healthy donors. On the study more broadly: Samples from HLA-typed donors yielded around 79 million unique TCRs in an early data release. Overall study results and limits: In an earlier analysis, most TCR beta V segments were productive about 87% or about 30% of the time. When a later analysis compared HLA-associated TCR beta chains with equally common others, the HLA-associated chains turned out to be more clonally expanded and to have lower generation probabilities. Rarity characterized most TCR sequences, yet some public TCRs appeared in many donors.

Germline CDR1 and CDR2: LNHDA and SQIVND (reference sequence). The CDR3 loop spans 14 amino acids. V lost 3 bases and J lost 1, with 9 bases in between. Details on this clone: Its specificity is unknown.

The study ran its PCR with 60 Vbeta and 13 Jbeta primers. Assay: immunoSEQ multiplex PCR; the TCRdb copy retains only in-frame clones and omits some. The table has around 110,000 clones, about four fifths seen once; the top ten hold approximately 4.5%. The TCR sequence derives from a young man in good health and CMV-seropositive. The sequenced sample was PBMCs. V and J are TRBV19 and TRBJ1-1, with D tentatively TRBD1 (5 bases). CDR3 residues: CASSILQGNTEAFF. DNA for the CDR3: TGTGCCAGTAGTATTCTTCAGGGGAACACTGAAGCTTTCTTT. The variable domain in full, completed from reference TRBV19 and TRBJ1-1, reads DGGITQSPKYLFRKEGQNVTLSCEQNLNHDAMYWYRQDPGQGLRLIYYSQIVNDFQKGDIAEGYSVSREKKESFPLTVTSAQKNPTAFYLCASSILQGNTEAFFGQGTRLTVV.